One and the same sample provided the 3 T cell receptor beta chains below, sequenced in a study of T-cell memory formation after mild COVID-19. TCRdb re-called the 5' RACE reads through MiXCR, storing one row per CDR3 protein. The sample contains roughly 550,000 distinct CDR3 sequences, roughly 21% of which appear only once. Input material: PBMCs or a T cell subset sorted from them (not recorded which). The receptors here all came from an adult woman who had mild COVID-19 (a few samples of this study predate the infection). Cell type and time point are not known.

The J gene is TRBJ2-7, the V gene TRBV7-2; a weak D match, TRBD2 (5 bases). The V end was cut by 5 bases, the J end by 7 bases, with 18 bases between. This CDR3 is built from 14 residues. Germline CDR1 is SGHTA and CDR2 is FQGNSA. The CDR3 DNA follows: TGTGCCAGCAGCCTATCGCTCGGGGTATGGGAGCAGTACTTC. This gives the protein CASSLSLGVWEQYF.

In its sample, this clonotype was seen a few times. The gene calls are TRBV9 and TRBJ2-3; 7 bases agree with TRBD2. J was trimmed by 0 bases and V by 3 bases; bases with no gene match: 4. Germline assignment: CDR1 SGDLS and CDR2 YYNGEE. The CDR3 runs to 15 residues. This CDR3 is CASSGGGISTDTQYF. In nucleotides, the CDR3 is TGTGCCAGCAGCGGCGGGGGTATTAGCACAGATACGCAGTATTTT.

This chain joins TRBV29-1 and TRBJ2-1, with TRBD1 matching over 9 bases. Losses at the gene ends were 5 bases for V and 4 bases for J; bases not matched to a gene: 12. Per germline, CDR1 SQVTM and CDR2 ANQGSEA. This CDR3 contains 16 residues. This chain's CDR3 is CSVYPGQGRKYNEQFF. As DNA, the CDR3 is TGCAGCGTTTATCCGGGACAGGGCCGCAAGTACAATGAGCAGTTCTTC.